This T cell receptor (beta chain) was documented in a study of blood T cell repertoires in COVID-19. Study-wide background: Acute and convalescent COVID-19 samples came from the United States, Italy and Spain. T cells, B-cell-depleted T cells, or PBMCs supplied cDNA or gDNA.

In the authors' methods: Researchers report that nucleated cell counts were estimated from reference gene primer amplification. Repertoires were generated with immunoSEQ multiplex PCR, while TCRdb's copy carries only in-frame clones and drops some. For V, J and clone size, that table is used; D and trimming come from the DNA. The repertoire consists of about 120,000 clones, with 75% to 90% occurring once and the leading ten covering 25% to 30%. CDR3 length: 13 amino acids. CDR1 is LGHDT and CDR2 is YNNKEL in the germline V gene (reference sequence). The trim removed 6 bases at V and 6 bases at J, leaving 5 bases unmatched.

This TCR derives from a man between 65 and 80 years old with active or convalescent COVID-19. What was sequenced was peripheral blood. V gene TRBV3-1 (or the pseudogene TRBV3-2) combines with J gene TRBJ1-2; 9 bases match TRBD1. CDR3 in amino acids: CASSYTGGDGYTF. The CDR3 coding sequence is TGTGCCAGCAGTTACACAGGGGGCGATGGCTACACCTTC.